This TCR beta chain originates from a study of blood T cell repertoires in COVID-19. Study information: COVID-19 samples, acute and convalescent, were from the United States, Italy and Spain.

This clone has just a few counts. The assay was immunoSEQ multiplex PCR, and TCRdb's table has in-frame clones only and misses some. The sample shows hundreds of thousands of clones, over 75% of them seen only once. Cohort placement rested on clinical history that participants reported themselves. Germline V gene sequence: CDR1 SEHNR, CDR2 FQNEAQ (reference sequence). The V gene lost 0 bases and the J gene lost 5 bases, with 13 bases spanning the gap. The CDR3 has 15 amino acids. The J gene is TRBJ2-5, the V gene TRBV7-9; maybe TRBD2 (5 bases). The sequencing sample was made of PBMCs or T cells enriched from blood (not recorded which). This sequence originates from a man between 18 and 35 years old who had recovered from COVID-19. The CDR3 loop is CASSLAYASRETQYF. The CDR3 DNA sequence: TGTGCCAGCAGCTTAGCGTACGCTAGCAGGGAGACCCAGTACTTC.